Sequencing of this TCR beta chain was carried out in a study of cytomegalovirus exposure and HLA in healthy donors. Study-wide findings and caveats: In a later analysis, common viral pathogens appeared linked to several of the most significant clusters. The classifier reportedly diagnosed cytomegalovirus status with high sensitivity and specificity. A highly shared variant cluster was judged a likely technical artifact.

The PCR ran on 60 Vbeta and 13 Jbeta primers. TCRdb's copy holds only in-frame clones and misses some; the assay was immunoSEQ multiplex PCR. The data show 70,000 to 100,000 clones, more than 55% seen once. Comment on this clone: The antigen remains undetermined.

CDR3 size: 17 residues. The V segment lost 1 base and the J segment 0 bases; nucleotides outside the gene matches: 4. Per the germline V gene, CDR1 is SGHRS and CDR2 is YFSETQ. The sample comprised PBMCs. This TCR derives from a woman aged 50 to 60 in good health and CMV-seropositive. The chain recombines TRBV5-1 with TRBJ2-1; TRBD2 matches 10 bases. This CDR3 is CASSLWASGGSYNEQFF. Here the CDR3 DNA reads TGCGCCAGCAGCTTGTGGGCTAGCGGGGGCTCCTACAATGAGCAGTTCTTC.